One T cell receptor (beta chain) is described in this entry. The data are from a study of blood T cells in healthy people across ages. Then a second PCR, running about 6 to 11 cycles, was carried out with a sample-barcoded 5' primer and a J-beta primer mix. All cDNA molecules were each tagged by a template-switch adaptor with 12 random nucleotides. One entry per CDR3 protein results from TCRdb running MiXCR on the 5' RACE reads. Among 500,000 to 600,000 distinct CDR3 sequences listed, roughly 28% were seen once. The CDR3 is made up of 8 amino acids. The ends were cut back, 10 bases at V and 3 bases at J, with 0 bases in the middle. Germline CDR1 reads LGHNA; CDR2 reads YSLEER.

The sequencing input was blood. The rearrangement links TRBV4-3 to TRBJ2-5, with D unclear. The receptor was isolated from a woman in her seventies in good health. The CDR3, as DNA: TGCGCCAAAGAGACCCAGTACTTC. Translation gives CAKETQYF.